The rows below give T cell receptor beta chains drawn from one sample of a study of tissue T cells after allogeneic stem cell transplantation. Sequencing was performed with immunoSEQ multiplex PCR; in TCRdb, only in-frame clones are kept and a portion is missing. The sample consists of around 9,100 clones, approximately 53% of them appearing once. The sample was tissue from the jejunum, taken at autopsy. Receptors originate from a female donor at least 60 years old with lung cancer. The CDR3 runs from the conserved cysteine through the conserved F or W. The D gene is left open where the match is weak. The size field is filled for only some rows; it gives once, few, many or a size class.

j_call | clone_size | v_call | cdr3_length | d_call | cdr3_nt | cdr3_aa
TRBJ2-3 | - | TRBV3-1/TRBV3-2 | 12 | - | TGTGCCAGCAGCCACCTCACAGATACGCAGTATTTT | CASSHLTDTQYF
TRBJ2-7 | - | TRBV19 | 16 | TRBD1 | TGTGCCAGTAGTCCGGGTGGGACAGGGGTGATCTACGAGCAGTACTTC | CASSPGGTGVIYEQYF
TRBJ1-3 | - | TRBV18 | 15 | TRBD1 | TGTGCCAGCTCACCGGACAGGATTTCTGGAAACACCATATATTTT | CASSPDRISGNTIYF
TRBJ1-5 | - | TRBV2 | 14 | - | TGTGCCAGCAGTGCTCAGGGTAGCAATCAGCCCCAGCATTTT | CASSAQGSNQPQHF
TRBJ2-7 | - | TRBV5-4 | 14 | - | TGTGCCAGCAGCGAGTCGGTCCCTCCCTACGAGCAGTACTTC | CASSESVPPYEQYF
TRBJ1-2 | - | TRBV29-1 | 15 | - | TGCCGCGTGGGGGGGGCGGGGGCCCTCTTCTATGGCTACACCTTC | CRVGGAGALFYGYTF
TRBJ2-2 | - | TRBV7-2 | 14 | - | TGTGCCAGCAGCTTACAGGGTAATTCCGGGGAGCTGTTTTTT | CASSLQGNSGELFF
TRBJ2-3 | few | TRBV10-2 | 15 | TRBD2 | TGCGCCAGCAGTGAGTCGGGGGGGAGGGCTTATACGCAGTATTTT | CASSESGGRAYTQYF
TRBJ2-5 | few | TRBV6-5 | 12 | - | TGTGCCAGCAGTCAGGGGTTGGAGACCCAGTACTTC | CASSQGLETQYF
TRBJ2-2 | - | TRBV19 | 16 | - | TGTGCCAGTAGTATCCTGAACACGCGGGGCACCGGGGAGCTGTTTTTT | CASSILNTRGTGELFF